The rows below give T cell receptor beta chains drawn from one sample of a study of identical twins. Via MiXCR, TCRdb re-called the 5' RACE reads, giving one row per CDR3 protein. The sample records fewer than 650,000 distinct CDR3 sequences, under 8.5% being singletons. The same sample was also studied in work on yellow fever vaccine responses in identical twins.

The sequencing sample was made of PBMCs. These receptors were obtained from a woman aged 18 to 35 in good health. The CDR3 runs from the conserved cysteine through the conserved F or W. A D gene is named only where the DNA matches it firmly. Where a row states a size, it is once, few, many or the class of an expanded clone; other rows omit it.

length: 14
J: TRBJ2-1
size: many
D: TRBD1
V: TRBV18
CDR3: CASSPGQGVQGQFF
DNA: TGTGCCAGCTCACCGGGACAGGGGGTTCAGGGGCAGTTCTTC

length: 16
J: TRBJ2-1
size: NA
D: TRBD2
V: TRBV29-1
CDR3: CSVEGTSGNSYNEQFF
DNA: TGCAGCGTTGAAGGGACTAGCGGGAATTCCTACAATGAGCAGTTCTTC

length: 10
J: TRBJ1-3
size: many
D: NA
V: TRBV29-1
CDR3: CSAGGNTIYF
DNA: TGCAGCGCGGGTGGAAACACCATATATTTT

length: 17
J: TRBJ2-2
size: few
D: TRBD2
V: TRBV12-5
CDR3: CASGLVLAGGGTGELFF
DNA: TGTGCTAGTGGTTTAGTACTAGCGGGGGGCGGTACCGGGGAGCTGTTTTTT

length: 16
J: TRBJ2-1
size: many
D: TRBD2
V: TRBV2
CDR3: CASSVSGTSGSNEQFF
DNA: TGTGCCAGCAGTGTCAGCGGGACTAGCGGATCCAATGAGCAGTTCTTC

length: 16
J: TRBJ1-4
size: NA
D: TRBD1
V: TRBV28
CDR3: CASSLTDRGNDEKLFF
DNA: TGTGCCAGCAGTTTGACCGACAGGGGTAACGATGAAAAACTGTTTTTT

length: 12
J: TRBJ1-1
size: few
D: TRBD1
V: TRBV11-2
CDR3: CASSQQGGVAFF
DNA: TGTGCCAGCAGCCAACAGGGGGGTGTAGCTTTCTTT

length: 17
J: TRBJ2-1
size: many
D: NA
V: TRBV27
CDR3: CASSPLSSGPSYNEQFF
DNA: TGTGCCAGCAGTCCGCTTTCCAGCGGTCCCTCCTACAATGAGCAGTTCTTC

length: 16
J: TRBJ1-4
size: NA
D: TRBD1
V: TRBV11-2
CDR3: CASSLNRGSTNEKLFF
DNA: TGTGCCAGCAGCTTGAACAGGGGCTCCACTAATGAAAAACTGTTTTTT

length: 15
J: TRBJ2-1
size: NA
D: NA
V: TRBV20-1
CDR3: CSARPMLSSYNEQFF
DNA: TGCAGTGCTAGACCTATGTTGAGCTCCTACAATGAGCAGTTCTTC

length: 15
J: TRBJ2-7
size: NA
D: TRBD1
V: TRBV11-2
CDR3: CASSGRDRGFNEQYF
DNA: TGTGCCAGCAGCGGCCGGGACAGGGGTTTCAACGAGCAGTACTTC

length: 12
J: TRBJ2-3
size: many
D: TRBD2
V: TRBV7-9
CDR3: CASSLVGLAQYF
DNA: TGTGCCAGCAGCTTAGTGGGACTAGCGCAGTATTTT

length: 18
J: TRBJ2-2
size: few
D: NA
V: TRBV11-2
CDR3: CASSLDERGEKNTGELFF
DNA: TGTGCCAGCAGCTTAGATGAGAGAGGGGAAAAGAACACCGGGGAGCTGTTTTTT

length: 14
J: TRBJ2-1
size: many
D: TRBD2
V: TRBV12-3/TRBV12-4
CDR3: CASRTGGSRDEQFF
DNA: TGTGCCAGCCGCACGGGGGGGTCAAGGGATGAGCAGTTCTTC

length: 12
J: TRBJ2-3
size: NA
D: NA
V: TRBV29-1
CDR3: CSVEDLTDTQYF
DNA: TGCAGCGTTGAGGACCTCACAGATACGCAGTATTTT

length: 17
J: TRBJ2-3
size: NA
D: TRBD2
V: TRBV3-1
CDR3: CASSQDWERGGTDTQYF
DNA: TGTGCCAGCAGCCAAGATTGGGAGCGGGGGGGCACAGATACGCAGTATTTT

length: 15
J: TRBJ2-4
size: NA
D: NA
V: TRBV27
CDR3: CASSSPGLAKNIQYF
DNA: TGTGCCAGCAGTTCCCCGGGACTAGCCAAAAACATTCAGTACTTC